This T cell receptor beta chain was identified in a study of T cells in Graves' hyperthyroidism and ophthalmopathy. The germline V and J ends were trimmed by 6 bases and 1 base, with 9 bases remaining between them. The germline gives CDR1 MNHEY, CDR2 SMNVEV (reference sequence). This CDR3 is 13 amino acids long. This clonotype turned up a few times. Amplification of TCR beta CDR3 regions was performed using RNA transcripts as template. TCR CDR3 regions were first amplified by RT-PCR with HTBI primers. TCRdb independently ran MiXCR on the multiplex PCR reads; one entry per CDR3 protein. Of 730,000 or so distinct CDR3 sequences in the sample, under 20% were seen once.

The receptor's source is a woman between 50 and 59 years old with Graves' hyperthyroidism that later progressed to Graves' ophthalmopathy. Sequencing was done on a sample of blood. The chain uses TRBV27 and TRBJ1-2; D not resolved. The CDR3 region has the DNA TGTGCCAGCAGACGAGAAGTTAACTATGGCTACACCTTC. Translation: CASRREVNYGYTF.